A single sample gave rise to the 22 T cell receptor beta chains below, sequenced in a study of blood T cell repertoires in COVID-19 (dated by TCRdb to 2018 to 2020). The library was generated by the immunoSEQ multiplex PCR assay. TCRdb retrieved this table from immuneACCESS and kept in-frame rearrangements only. Not all clones are present; in checked studies, unresolved V genes account for under half, and no reason is known for the remainder. The sample data list approximately 250,000 clones, and 90% of these were observed just once. The ten largest clones take up approximately 4% of the sample. Sequenced: PBMCs or T cells enriched from blood (not recorded which). These receptors all stem from a woman aged 30 to 39 with acute COVID-19.

The rearrangement links TRBV4-1 to TRBJ2-2, with D perhaps matching TRBD2 (6 bases). CDR1 is MGHRA, CDR2 YSYEKL, per germline. V was shortened by 3 bases and J by 2 bases, with 10 bases between the two germline ends. The CDR3 consists of 15 residues. The CDR3, as DNA: TGCGCCAGCAGCCAGCGGGATCTAAACACCGGGGAGCTGTTTTTT. It yields the protein CASSQRDLNTGELFF.

This chain uses TRBV7-8 with TRBJ2-7; 7 bases are a match to TRBD1. The V gene's germline CDR1 is SGHVS and CDR2 FQNEAQ. The J segment lost 7 bases and the V segment lost 4 bases, leaving 10 bases of the junction unmatched. This CDR3 is built from 14 residues. The CDR3 is CASSSDRAREEQYF. Written as DNA, the CDR3 is TGTGCCAGCAGCTCCGACAGGGCTCGGGAAGAGCAGTACTTC.

The chain couples TRBV7-2 to TRBJ1-3; D is perhaps TRBD1 (6 bases). V dropped 2 bases and J dropped 4 bases, with 12 bases sitting between them. There are 15 residues in the CDR3. Germline V gene data show CDR1 as SGHTA and CDR2 as FQGNSA. CDR3 in DNA: TGTGCCAGCAGCTTACGCCAGGGGCCGGGAAACACCATATATTTT. Translation gives CASSLRQGPGNTIYF.

The CDR3 DNA follows: TGTGCCAGCAGTCCCCTCGAGGGAAGCTCTGGAAACACCATATATTTT. Protein sequence: CASSPLEGSSGNTIYF. The chain combines TRBV28 with TRBJ1-3; unclear D gene. The V gene's germline CDR1 is MDHEN and CDR2 SYDVKM. V shed 5 bases and J shed 0 bases, with 14 bases lying between them. CDR3 length: 16 amino acids. The full variable domain, with the rest looked up from reference TRBV28 and TRBJ1-3, is DVKVTQSSRYLVKRTGEKVFLECVQDMDHENMFWYRQDPGLGLRLIYFSYDVKMKEKGDIPEGYSVSREKKERFSLILESASTNQTSMYLCASSPLEGSSGNTIYFGEGSWLTVV.

The table lists this clone with a few counts. The chain uses TRBV19 and TRBJ2-3; maybe TRBD1 (6 bases). The germline gives CDR1 LNHDA, CDR2 SQIVND (reference sequence). The CDR3 consists of 16 residues. V was clipped by 7 bases and J by 5 bases, with 22 bases between them. CDR3 region: CASTSSGAEARDTQYF. The CDR3 DNA reads as TGTGCCAGTACCTCTTCAGGGGCGGAGGCTAGAGATACGCAGTATTTT.

The chain recombines TRBV7-2 with TRBJ1-6; no firm D call. The CDR3 is made up of 15 amino acids. V dropped 4 bases and J dropped 6 bases, with 13 bases sitting between them. The germline gives CDR1 SGHTA, CDR2 FQGNSA. The CDR3 is CASSWTPEGNSPLHF. In DNA form, the CDR3 reads TGTGCCAGCAGCTGGACTCCGGAGGGTAATTCACCCCTCCACTTT.

This clone was observed a single time. This chain joins TRBV27 and TRBJ1-3; no definite D call. Per germline, CDR1 MNHEY and CDR2 SMNVEV (reference sequence). The CDR3 has 16 residues. Trimming shortened V by 4 bases and J by 0 bases, and 13 bases separated the two germline ends. This CDR3 is CASSSGRSSSGNTIYF. The CDR3 DNA reads TGTGCCAGCAGTTCCGGCAGGTCGAGCTCTGGAAACACCATATATTTT.

V gene TRBV9 combines with J gene TRBJ2-7, with 8 bases identical to TRBD2. This CDR3 is built from 16 residues. CDR1 and CDR2 (germline): SGDLS, YYNGEE. The V gene end was trimmed by 4 bases and the J gene end by 4 bases; junction bases not matched to a gene: 13. The CDR3 region is CASSPAGIAGRYEQYF. CDR3 nucleotides: TGTGCCAGCAGCCCCGCCGGGATAGCGGGGCGATACGAGCAGTACTTC.

The V gene is TRBV7-9, the J gene TRBJ2-1; tentatively, D is TRBD2 (6 bases). V lost 4 bases to trimming and J lost 13 bases, with 17 bases between them. Germline loops: CDR1 SEHNR, CDR2 FQNEAQ (reference sequence). This CDR3 is built from 13 residues. CDR3 amino acids: CASSSGVERNQFF. For the CDR3, the DNA is TGTGCCAGCAGCTCGGGAGTCGAGAGAAACCAGTTCTTC.

The chain links TRBV10-3 to TRBJ2-1; 8 positions match TRBD1. The ends lost 2 bases at V and 1 base at J; junction bases unmatched: 4. The CDR3 has 16 amino acids. The germline V gene has CDR1 ENHRY and CDR2 SYGVKD. The CDR3 DNA is TGTGCCATCAGTGAGGATAACAGGGGGTCCTACAATGAGCAGTTCTTC. Its protein product is CAISEDNRGSYNEQFF.

A remark on this clone: The junction departs from germline at one end; a sequencing error may be responsible. The CDR3 reads CATSGLDSITGELFF. As DNA, the CDR3 is TGTGCCACCAGTGGTTTGGACAGTATAACCGGGGAGCTGTTTTTT. The genes are TRBV24-1 and TRBJ2-2; D might be TRBD1 (6 bases). The CDR3 sequence is 15 residues long. Germline V gene data show CDR1 as KGHDR and CDR2 as SFDVKD.

The chain couples TRBV4-1 to TRBJ1-1; 7 bases are a match to TRBD1. The CDR3 extends over 15 amino acids. Per the germline V gene, CDR1 is MGHRA and CDR2 is YSYEKL. J was trimmed by 1 base and V by 1 base; bases with no gene match: 3. CDR3 sequence: CASSQVGTANTEAFF. The CDR3, as DNA: TGCGCCAGCAGCCAAGTGGGGACAGCGAACACTGAAGCTTTCTTT.

The V gene is TRBV5-1, the J gene TRBJ2-3, with 12 bases that match TRBD2. V lost 5 bases and J lost 1; bases outside the gene matches: 5. Looked up from germline, CDR1 is SGHRS and CDR2 is YFSETQ. The CDR3 consists of 16 residues. The CDR3 DNA reads TGCGCCAGCAGGTTGACTAGCGGGAGCCGCACAGATACGCAGTATTTT. This encodes CASRLTSGSRTDTQYF.

J is TRBJ2-1 and V is TRBV7-8; D is uncertain. There are 17 residues in the CDR3. V lost 1 base to trimming and J lost 0 bases, with 13 bases between them. Germline assignment: CDR1 SGHVS and CDR2 FQNEAQ. The CDR3 reads CASSLVFSQSSYNEQFF. The CDR3 region has the DNA TGTGCCAGCAGCTTAGTTTTCTCACAAAGCTCCTACAATGAGCAGTTCTTC.

This chain connects TRBV27 to TRBJ2-1, with 9 positions matching TRBD1. The CDR3 runs 14 residues. Germline trimming cut 3 bases from V and 8 bases from J; bases unmatched to any gene: 5. Per germline, CDR1 MNHEY and CDR2 SMNVEV (reference sequence). The CDR3 region has the DNA TGTGCCAGCAGTTTGGGACAGGGAGTACATGAGCAGTTCTTC. Its protein product is CASSLGQGVHEQFF.

This sequence joins TRBV11-1 and TRBJ2-2, with 9 bases aligning to TRBD2. This CDR3 has 15 amino acids. The J segment lost 6 bases and the V segment lost 6 bases, leaving 8 bases of the junction unmatched. Germline-derived CDR1 and CDR2 are SGHAT and FQDESV (reference sequence). CDR3 DNA: TGTGCCAGCAGTTTTAGCGGGAGTGCCCCCGGGGAGCTGTTTTTT. Encoded protein: CASSFSGSAPGELFF.

This clone was seen only once. The CDR3 protein is CASGMTGDLAKNIQYF. In DNA, the CDR3 is TGTGCCAGTGGAATGACAGGGGATCTAGCCAAAAACATTCAGTACTTC. The chain is built from TRBV19 and TRBJ2-4; TRBD1 matches at 8 bases. The germline V gene has CDR1 LNHDA and CDR2 SQIVND (reference sequence). V lost 8 bases, J lost 0 bases, and 9 bases stayed unmatched. The CDR3 consists of 16 residues.

The chain carries TRBV11-2 and TRBJ2-7; 12 nucleotides line up with TRBD2. The ends lost 5 bases at V and 4 bases at J; junction bases unmatched: 12. The CDR3 is 17 residues long. Germline loops: CDR1 SGHAT, CDR2 FQNNGV. This CDR3 is CASSPYRRLAGEYEQYF. The DNA of the CDR3 is TGTGCCAGCAGCCCCTACCGACGACTAGCGGGAGAGTACGAGCAGTACTTC.

This chain uses TRBV27 with TRBJ1-2; no reliable D call. The germline V gene encodes CDR1 MNHEY and CDR2 SMNVEV (reference sequence). The CDR3 contains 15 residues. Between the trimmed V and J ends, which lost 5 bases and 3 bases, there was a span of 16 bases. This CDR3 is CASSAGLTRHYGYTF. In nucleotides, the CDR3 is TGTGCCAGCAGTGCGGGCCTCACCAGGCACTATGGCTACACCTTC.

Only one count was recorded for this clone. This chain uses TRBV10-3 with TRBJ2-2; 8 bases map to TRBD1. Germline loops: CDR1 ENHRY, CDR2 SYGVKD. V lost 6 bases and J lost 6; bases outside the gene matches: 6. The CDR3 consists of 14 residues. The CDR3 sequence: CAISPPDRAGELFF. CDR3 nucleotide sequence: TGTGCCATCAGCCCACCGGACAGGGCCGGGGAGCTGTTTTTT.

This clone was counted once. V is TRBV7-9 and J is TRBJ1-2; D is uncertain. V was clipped by 5 bases and J by 1 base, with 17 bases between them. Germline V lookup: CDR1 SEHNR, CDR2 FQNEAQ (reference sequence). The CDR3 is made up of 16 amino acids. CDR3 protein: CASSPKSRDFNYGYTF. The CDR3, as DNA: TGTGCCAGCAGCCCCAAATCGAGGGATTTTAACTATGGCTACACCTTC.

The chain recombines TRBV5-6 with TRBJ2-5; TRBD1 agrees at 7 bases. V lost 4 bases and J lost 5; bases outside the gene matches: 8. The CDR3 has 14 residues. Germline values: CDR1 SGHDT, CDR2 YYEEEE. This CDR3 is CASSPPTGDETQYF. The CDR3 DNA follows: TGTGCCAGCAGCCCACCAACAGGGGATGAGACCCAGTACTTC.